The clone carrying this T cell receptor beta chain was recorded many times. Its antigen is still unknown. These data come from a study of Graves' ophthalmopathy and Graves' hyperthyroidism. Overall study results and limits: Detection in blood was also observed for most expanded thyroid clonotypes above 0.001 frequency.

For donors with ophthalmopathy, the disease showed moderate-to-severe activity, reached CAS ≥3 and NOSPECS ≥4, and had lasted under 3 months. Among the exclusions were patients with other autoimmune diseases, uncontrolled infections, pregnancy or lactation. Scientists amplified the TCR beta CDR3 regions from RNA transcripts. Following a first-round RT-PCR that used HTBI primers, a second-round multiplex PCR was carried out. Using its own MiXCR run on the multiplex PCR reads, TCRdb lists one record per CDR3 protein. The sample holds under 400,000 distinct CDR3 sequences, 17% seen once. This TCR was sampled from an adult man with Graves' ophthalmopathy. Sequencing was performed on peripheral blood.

This CDR3 reads CASTTPLGEAETQYF. The CDR3 DNA reads TGTGCCAGCACCACCCCTTTGGGGGAGGCGGAGACCCAGTACTTC. V gene TRBV28 combines with J gene TRBJ2-5; tentatively, D is TRBD2 (6 bases). The germline gives CDR1 MDHEN, CDR2 SYDVKM. V lost 7 bases to trimming and J lost 5 bases, with 20 bases between them. The CDR3 length is 15 residues.